This TCR beta chain was captured in a study of Ad26.COV2.S vaccination and SARS-CoV-2 variants. In this sample, this clone turned up many times. CDR3 length: 14 amino acids. The germline V gene encodes CDR1 MRHNA and CDR2 SNTAGT. Trimming removed 0 bases from V and 5 bases from J, with 7 bases in between. The treatment is: 15 to 20 received Ad26.COV2.S at low or high dose, single or two shots; 5 received placebo; per-sample allocation not given. On day 63 after the first injection, vaccine and placebo recipients gave samples. Data came from immunoSEQ multiplex PCR; TCRdb stores just in-frame clones and leaves some out. The data contain more than 300,000 clones, 85% of them seen just once; the ten biggest clones take up roughly 2%.

This receptor was identified in a person aged 18-60 years who received the Ad26.COV2.S COVID-19 vaccine or a placebo. The sample here was peripheral blood, taken in a trial of Ad26.COV2.S vaccine versus placebo. The chain links TRBV6-4 to TRBJ2-2; D remains ambiguous. CDR3 bases: TGTGCCAGCAGTGACTCGGCACAAACCGGGGAGCTGTTTTTT. This codes for CASSDSAQTGELFF.